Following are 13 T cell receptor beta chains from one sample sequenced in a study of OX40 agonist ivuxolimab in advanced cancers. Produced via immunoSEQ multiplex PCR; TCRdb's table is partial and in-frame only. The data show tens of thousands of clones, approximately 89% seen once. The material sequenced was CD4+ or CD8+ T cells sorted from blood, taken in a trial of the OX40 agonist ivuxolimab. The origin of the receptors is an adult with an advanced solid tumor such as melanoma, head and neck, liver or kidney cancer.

CDR3 in DNA: TGTGCCAGCAGCCCCAAGAGGAACGAGCAGTACTTC. This sequence encodes CASSPKRNEQYF. This rearrangement joins TRBV6-5 to TRBJ2-7; no clear D gene. This CDR3 comprises 12 residues. With 6 bases removed from V and 5 bases from J, the gap between germline ends came to 11 bases. Germline V gives CDR1 MNHEY, CDR2 SVGAGI.

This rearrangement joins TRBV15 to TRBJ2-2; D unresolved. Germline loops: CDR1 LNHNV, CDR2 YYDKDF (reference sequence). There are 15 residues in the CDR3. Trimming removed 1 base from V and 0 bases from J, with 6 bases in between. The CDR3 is CATSRAPANTGELFF. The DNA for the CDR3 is TGTGCCACCAGCAGAGCACCTGCGAACACCGGGGAGCTGTTTTTT.

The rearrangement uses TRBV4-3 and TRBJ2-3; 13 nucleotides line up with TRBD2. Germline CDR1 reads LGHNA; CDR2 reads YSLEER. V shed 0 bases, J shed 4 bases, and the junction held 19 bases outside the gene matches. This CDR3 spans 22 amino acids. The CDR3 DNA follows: TGCGCCAGCAGCCAAGATCCCCCTCGGACTAGCGGGGGCCGAAGGGCCCCAGATACGCAGTATTTT. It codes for CASSQDPPRTSGGRRAPDTQYF.

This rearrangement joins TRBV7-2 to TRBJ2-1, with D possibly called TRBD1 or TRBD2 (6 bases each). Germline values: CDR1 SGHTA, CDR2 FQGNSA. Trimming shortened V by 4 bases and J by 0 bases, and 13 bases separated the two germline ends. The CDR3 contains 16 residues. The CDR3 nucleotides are TGTGCCAGCAGCTCTCACGGGGGCTCCTCCTACAATGAGCAGTTCTTC. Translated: CASSSHGGSSYNEQFF.

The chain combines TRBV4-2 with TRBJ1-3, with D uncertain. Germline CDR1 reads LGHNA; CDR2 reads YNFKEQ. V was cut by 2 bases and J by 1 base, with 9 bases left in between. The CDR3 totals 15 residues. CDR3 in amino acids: CASSQYAASGNTIYF. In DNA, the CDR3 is TGTGCCAGCAGCCAATACGCAGCATCTGGAAACACCATATATTTT.

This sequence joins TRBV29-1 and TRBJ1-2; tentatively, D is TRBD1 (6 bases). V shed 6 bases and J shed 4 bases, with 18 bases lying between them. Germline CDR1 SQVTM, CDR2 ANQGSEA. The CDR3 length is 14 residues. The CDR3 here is CSVQHRTVGYGYTF. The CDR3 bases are TGCAGCGTCCAACACCGGACAGTGGGCTATGGCTACACCTTC. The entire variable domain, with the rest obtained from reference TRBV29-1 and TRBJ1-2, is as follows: SAVISQKPSRDICQRGTSLTIQCQVDSQVTMMFWYRQQPGQSLTLIATANQGSEATYESGFVIDKFPISRPNLTFSTLTVSNMSPEDSSIYLCSVQHRTVGYGYTFGSGTRLTVV.

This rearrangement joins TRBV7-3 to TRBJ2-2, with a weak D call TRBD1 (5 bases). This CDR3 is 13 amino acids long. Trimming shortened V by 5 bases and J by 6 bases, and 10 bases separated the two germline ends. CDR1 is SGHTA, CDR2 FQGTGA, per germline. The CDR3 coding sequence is TGTGCCAGCAGCGTGCAGGGTGCCGGGGAGCTGTTTTTT. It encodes CASSVQGAGELFF.

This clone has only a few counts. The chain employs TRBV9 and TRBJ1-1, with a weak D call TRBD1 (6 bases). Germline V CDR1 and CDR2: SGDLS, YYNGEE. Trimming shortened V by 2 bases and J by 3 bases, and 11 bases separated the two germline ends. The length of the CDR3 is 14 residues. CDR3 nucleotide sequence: TGTGCCAGCAGCGTTTGGAAGGGGGACACTGAAGCTTTCTTT. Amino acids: CASSVWKGDTEAFF. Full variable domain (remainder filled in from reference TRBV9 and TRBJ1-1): DSGVTQTPKHLITATGQRVTLRCSPRSGDLSVYWYQQSLDQGLQFLIQYYNGEERAKGNILERFSAQQFPDLHSELNLSSLELGDSALYFCASSVWKGDTEAFFGQGTRLTVV.

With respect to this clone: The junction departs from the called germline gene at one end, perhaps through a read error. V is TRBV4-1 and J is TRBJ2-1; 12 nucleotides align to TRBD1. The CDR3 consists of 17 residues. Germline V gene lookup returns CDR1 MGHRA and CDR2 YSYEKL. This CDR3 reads CASSQPGQGAVYSEQFF. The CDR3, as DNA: TGCGCCAGCAGCCAGCCGGGACAGGGGGCCGTATACAGTGAGCAGTTCTTC.

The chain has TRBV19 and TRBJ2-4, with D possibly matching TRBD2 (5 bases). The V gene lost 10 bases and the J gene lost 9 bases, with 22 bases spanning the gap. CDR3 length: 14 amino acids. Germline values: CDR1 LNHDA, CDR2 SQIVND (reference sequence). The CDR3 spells CATQKELGSPIQYF. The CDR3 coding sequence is TGTGCCACCCAGAAAGAACTAGGTTCACCCATTCAGTACTTC.

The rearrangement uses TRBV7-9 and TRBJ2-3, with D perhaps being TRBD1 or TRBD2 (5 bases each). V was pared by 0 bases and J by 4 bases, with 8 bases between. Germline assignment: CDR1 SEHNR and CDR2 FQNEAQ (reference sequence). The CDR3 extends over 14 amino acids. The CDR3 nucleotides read TGTGCCAGCAGCTTAGCGGGGGTGGCAGATACGCAGTATTTT. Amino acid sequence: CASSLAGVADTQYF.

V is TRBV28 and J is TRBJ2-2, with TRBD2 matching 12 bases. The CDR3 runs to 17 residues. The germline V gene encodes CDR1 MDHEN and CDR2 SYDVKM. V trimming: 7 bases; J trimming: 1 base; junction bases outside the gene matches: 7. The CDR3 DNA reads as TGTGCCAGCACATCGACTAGCGGGGGTGGGAACACCGGGGAGCTGTTTTTT. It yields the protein CASTSTSGGGNTGELFF. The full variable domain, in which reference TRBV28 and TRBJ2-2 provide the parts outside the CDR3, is DVKVTQSSRYLVKRTGEKVFLECVQDMDHENMFWYRQDPGLGLRLIYFSYDVKMKEKGDIPEGYSVSREKKERFSLILESASTNQTSMYLCASTSTSGGGNTGELFFGEGSRLTVL.

The CDR3 nucleotides are TGTGCCAGCAGCGTAGGAGGTGGGGGGGCCTCTTTTAATGAGCAGTTCTTC. It translates to CASSVGGGGASFNEQFF. The chain joins TRBV9 to TRBJ2-1; tentatively, D is TRBD2 (7 bases). The V gene lost 0 bases and the J gene lost 7 bases, with 20 bases spanning the gap. The CDR3 has 17 amino acids. The germline V gene encodes CDR1 SGDLS and CDR2 YYNGEE.